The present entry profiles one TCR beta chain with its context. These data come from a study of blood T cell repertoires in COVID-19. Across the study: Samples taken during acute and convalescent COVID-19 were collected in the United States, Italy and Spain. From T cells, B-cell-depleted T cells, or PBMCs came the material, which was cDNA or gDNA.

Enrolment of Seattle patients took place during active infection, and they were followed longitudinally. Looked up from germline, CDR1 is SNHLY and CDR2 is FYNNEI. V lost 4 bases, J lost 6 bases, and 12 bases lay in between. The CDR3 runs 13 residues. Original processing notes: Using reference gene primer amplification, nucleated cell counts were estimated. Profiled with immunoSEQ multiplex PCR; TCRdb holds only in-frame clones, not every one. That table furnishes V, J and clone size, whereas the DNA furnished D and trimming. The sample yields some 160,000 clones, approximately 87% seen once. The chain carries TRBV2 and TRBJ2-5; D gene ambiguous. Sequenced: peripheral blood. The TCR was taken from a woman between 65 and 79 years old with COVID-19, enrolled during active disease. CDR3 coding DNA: TGTGCCAGCAGTGTCGCTCTTAGTCAGACCCAGTACTTC. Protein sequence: CASSVALSQTQYF. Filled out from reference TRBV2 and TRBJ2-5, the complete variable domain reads EPEVTQTPSHQVTQMGQEVILRCVPISNHLYFYWYRQILGQKVEFLVSFYNNEISEKSEIFDDQFSVERPDGSNFTLKIRSTKLEDSAMYFCASSVALSQTQYFGPGTRLLVL.